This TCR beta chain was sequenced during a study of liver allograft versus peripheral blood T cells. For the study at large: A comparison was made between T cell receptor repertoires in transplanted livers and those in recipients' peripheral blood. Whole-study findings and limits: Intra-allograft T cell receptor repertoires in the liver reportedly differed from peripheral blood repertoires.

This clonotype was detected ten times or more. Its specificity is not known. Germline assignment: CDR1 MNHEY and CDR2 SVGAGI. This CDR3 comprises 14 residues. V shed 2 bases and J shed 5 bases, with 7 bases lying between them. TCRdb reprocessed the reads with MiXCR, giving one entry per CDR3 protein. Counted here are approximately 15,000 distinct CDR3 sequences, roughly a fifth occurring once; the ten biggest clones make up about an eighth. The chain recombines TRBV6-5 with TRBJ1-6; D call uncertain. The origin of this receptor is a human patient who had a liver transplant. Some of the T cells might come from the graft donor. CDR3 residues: CASSYERDNSPLHF. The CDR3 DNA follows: TGTGCCAGCAGTTACGAGCGAGATAATTCACCCCTCCACTTT.